This paragraph reports one T cell receptor beta chain. The data were obtained in a study of blood T cell repertoires in COVID-19. CDR1 and CDR2 from the germline V gene are SGHTA and FQGNSA. Trimming removed 2 bases from V and 2 bases from J; junction bases left unmatched: 6. The CDR3 totals 18 residues. Per the authors' pipeline: Nucleated cell number was recorded as an estimate derived from reference gene primer amplification. This table comes from immunoSEQ multiplex PCR, and its TCRdb copy is limited to in-frame clones, with some not included. D and trimming come from the DNA, and the V and J calls and clone size come from that table. Here the sample spans over 200,000 clones, 70% to 90% being singletons. Everyone who took part was roughly 18 to 95 years old, and they came from about two dozen US areas.

The chain links TRBV7-2 to TRBJ2-3; 14 nucleotides agree with TRBD2. The TCR sequence derives from a man younger than 45 who had recovered from COVID-19. Sequenced material: PBMCs or T cells enriched from blood (not recorded which). For the CDR3, the DNA is TGTGCCAGCAGCTTACGACTAGCGGGAGGGGTCCCCACAGATACGCAGTATTTT. Translated, it gives CASSLRLAGGVPTDTQYF.